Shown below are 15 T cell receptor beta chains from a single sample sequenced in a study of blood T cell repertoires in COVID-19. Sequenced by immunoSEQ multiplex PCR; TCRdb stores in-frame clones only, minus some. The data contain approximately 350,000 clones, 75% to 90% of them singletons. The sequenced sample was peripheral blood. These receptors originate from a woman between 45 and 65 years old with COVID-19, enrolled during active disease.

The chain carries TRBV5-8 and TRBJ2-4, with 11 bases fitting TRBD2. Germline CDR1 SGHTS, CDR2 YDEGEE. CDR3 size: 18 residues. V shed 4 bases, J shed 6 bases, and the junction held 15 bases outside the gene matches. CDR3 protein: CASSPQKIAGGGGNIQYF. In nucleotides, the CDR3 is TGTGCCAGCAGCCCCCAGAAAATAGCGGGAGGGGGAGGAAACATTCAGTACTTC.

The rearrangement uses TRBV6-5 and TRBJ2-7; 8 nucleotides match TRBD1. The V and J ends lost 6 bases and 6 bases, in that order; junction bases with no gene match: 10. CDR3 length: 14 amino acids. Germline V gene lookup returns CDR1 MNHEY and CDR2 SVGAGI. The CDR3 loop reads CASRRGQVIGEQYF. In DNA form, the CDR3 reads TGTGCCAGCAGGCGGGGACAGGTTATTGGCGAGCAGTACTTC.

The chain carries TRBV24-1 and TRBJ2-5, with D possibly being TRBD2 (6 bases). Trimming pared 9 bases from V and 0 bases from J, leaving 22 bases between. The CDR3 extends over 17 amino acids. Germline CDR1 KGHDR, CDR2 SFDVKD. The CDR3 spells CATGGGKGGTYQETQYF. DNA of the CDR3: TGTGCCACCGGCGGCGGTAAAGGCGGGACCTACCAAGAGACCCAGTACTTC.

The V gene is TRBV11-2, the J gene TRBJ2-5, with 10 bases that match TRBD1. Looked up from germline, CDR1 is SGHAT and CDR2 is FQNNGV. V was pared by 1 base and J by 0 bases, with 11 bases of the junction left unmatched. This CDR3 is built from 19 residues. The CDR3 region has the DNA TGTGCCAGCAGCTTAGTACACCCCGGGGACAGGGGATACCAAGAGACCCAGTACTTC. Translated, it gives CASSLVHPGDRGYQETQYF.

In DNA, the CDR3 is TGTGCCAGCAGCCCCCATGGGGGGGTAGGTCAGCCCCAGCATTTT. Protein sequence: CASSPHGGVGQPQHF. The chain joins TRBV5-6 to TRBJ1-5; TRBD1 might be the D (5 bases). This CDR3 contains 15 residues. The germline V gene encodes CDR1 SGHDT and CDR2 YYEEEE. Trimming pared 4 bases from V and 6 bases from J, leaving 17 bases between.

CDR3 in amino acids: CASSSGVMTQYF. CDR3 DNA sequence: TGTGCCAGCAGTTCAGGGGTTATGACCCAGTACTTC. The chain combines TRBV12-3 or TRBV12-4 with TRBJ2-5, with D tentatively TRBD1 (6 bases). The CDR3 contains 12 residues. Between the trimmed V and J ends, which lost 4 bases and 7 bases, there was a span of 10 bases.

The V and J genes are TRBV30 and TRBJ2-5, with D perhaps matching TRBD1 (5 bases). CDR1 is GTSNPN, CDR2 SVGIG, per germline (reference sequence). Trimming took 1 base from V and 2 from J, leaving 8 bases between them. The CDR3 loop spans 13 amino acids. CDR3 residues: CAWSGQIQETQYF. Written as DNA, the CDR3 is TGTGCCTGGAGTGGACAGATTCAAGAGACCCAGTACTTC.

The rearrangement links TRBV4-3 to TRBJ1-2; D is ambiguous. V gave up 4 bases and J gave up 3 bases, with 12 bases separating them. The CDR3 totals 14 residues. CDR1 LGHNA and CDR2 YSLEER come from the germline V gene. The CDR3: CASSLDSRDYGYTF. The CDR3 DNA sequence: TGCGCCAGCAGCCTAGACTCGCGTGACTATGGCTACACCTTC.

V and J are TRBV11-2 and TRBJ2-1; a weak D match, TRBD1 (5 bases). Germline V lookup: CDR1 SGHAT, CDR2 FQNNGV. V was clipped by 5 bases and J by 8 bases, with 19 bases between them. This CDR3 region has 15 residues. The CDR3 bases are TGTGCCAGCAGCCCAAGGCGTCAGGGTGTCCATGAGCAGTTCTTC. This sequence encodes CASSPRRQGVHEQFF.

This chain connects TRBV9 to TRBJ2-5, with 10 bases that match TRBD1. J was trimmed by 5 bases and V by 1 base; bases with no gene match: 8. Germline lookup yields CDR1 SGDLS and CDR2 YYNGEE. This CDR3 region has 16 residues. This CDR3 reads CASSVSMTGGLETQYF. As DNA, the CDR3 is TGTGCCAGCAGCGTATCCATGACAGGGGGCTTGGAGACCCAGTACTTC.

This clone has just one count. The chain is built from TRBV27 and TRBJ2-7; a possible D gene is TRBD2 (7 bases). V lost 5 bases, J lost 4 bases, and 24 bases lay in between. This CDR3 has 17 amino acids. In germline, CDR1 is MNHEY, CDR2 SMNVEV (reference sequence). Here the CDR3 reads CASSALYGGHNPYEQYF. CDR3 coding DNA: TGTGCCAGCAGTGCCTTGTACGGGGGGCATAACCCGTACGAGCAGTACTTC.

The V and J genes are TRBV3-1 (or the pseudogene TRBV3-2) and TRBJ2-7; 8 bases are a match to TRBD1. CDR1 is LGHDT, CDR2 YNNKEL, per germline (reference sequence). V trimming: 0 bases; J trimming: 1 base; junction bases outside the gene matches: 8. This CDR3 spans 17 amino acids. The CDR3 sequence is CASSQEMGNRGSYEQYF. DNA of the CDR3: TGTGCCAGCAGCCAAGAAATGGGAAACAGGGGGTCCTACGAGCAGTACTTC.

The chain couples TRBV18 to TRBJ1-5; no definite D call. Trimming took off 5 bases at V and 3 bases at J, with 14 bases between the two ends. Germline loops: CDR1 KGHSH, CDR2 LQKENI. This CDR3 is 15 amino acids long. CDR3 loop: CASSEENTSNQPQHF. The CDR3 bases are TGTGCCAGCTCAGAGGAGAACACGTCCAATCAGCCCCAGCATTTT.

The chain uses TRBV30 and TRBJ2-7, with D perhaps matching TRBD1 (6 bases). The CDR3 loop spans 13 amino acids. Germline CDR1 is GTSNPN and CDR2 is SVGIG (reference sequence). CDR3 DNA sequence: TGTGGGGGGTGGGACAAAGGAACCTCCGAGCAGTACTTC. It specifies CGGWDKGTSEQYF.

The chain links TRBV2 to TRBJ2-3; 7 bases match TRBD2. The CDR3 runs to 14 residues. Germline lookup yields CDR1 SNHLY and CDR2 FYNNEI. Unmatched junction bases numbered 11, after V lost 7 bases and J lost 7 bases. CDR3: CASKQLGGGNTQYF. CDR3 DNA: TGTGCCAGCAAACAATTGGGCGGGGGAAATACGCAGTATTTT.